This T cell receptor beta chain was captured in a study of blood T cell repertoires in COVID-19. As for the study in general: Spain, Italy and the United States supplied samples that represented acute and convalescent COVID-19. PBMCs, B-cell-depleted T cells, or T cells provided the cDNA or gDNA that made up the material.

The CDR3 has 13 residues. V dropped 6 bases and J dropped 9; count of bases not matched to a gene: 4. Germline CDR1 is MNHEY and CDR2 is SMNVEV (reference sequence). Per the authors' pipeline: Estimates of nucleated cell counts were drawn from the amplification of reference gene primers. Sequenced by immunoSEQ multiplex PCR; TCRdb stores in-frame clones only, minus some. That table furnishes V, J and clone size, whereas the DNA furnished D and trimming. The table shows about 35,000 clones, with around four fifths occurring only once. Material for sequencing was peripheral blood. The J gene is TRBJ1-6, the V gene TRBV27, with 8 bases that match TRBD1. The TCR sequence derives from a man aged 45-65 years with acute or convalescent COVID-19. The CDR3 is CASSWDRFSPLHF. The CDR3 coding sequence is TGTGCCAGCAGCTGGGACAGGTTTTCACCCCTCCACTTT.